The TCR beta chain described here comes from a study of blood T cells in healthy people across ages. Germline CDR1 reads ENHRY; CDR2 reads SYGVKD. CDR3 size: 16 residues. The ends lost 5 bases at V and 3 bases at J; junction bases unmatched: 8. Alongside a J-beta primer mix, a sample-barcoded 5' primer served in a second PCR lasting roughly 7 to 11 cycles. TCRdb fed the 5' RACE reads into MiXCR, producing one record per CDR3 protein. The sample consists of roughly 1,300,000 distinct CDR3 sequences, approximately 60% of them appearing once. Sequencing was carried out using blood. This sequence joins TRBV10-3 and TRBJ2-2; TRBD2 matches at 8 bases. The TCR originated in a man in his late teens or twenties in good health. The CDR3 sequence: CAISTSGRADTGELFF. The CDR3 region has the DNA TGTGCCATCAGTACGAGCGGGAGAGCGGACACCGGGGAGCTGTTTTTT.